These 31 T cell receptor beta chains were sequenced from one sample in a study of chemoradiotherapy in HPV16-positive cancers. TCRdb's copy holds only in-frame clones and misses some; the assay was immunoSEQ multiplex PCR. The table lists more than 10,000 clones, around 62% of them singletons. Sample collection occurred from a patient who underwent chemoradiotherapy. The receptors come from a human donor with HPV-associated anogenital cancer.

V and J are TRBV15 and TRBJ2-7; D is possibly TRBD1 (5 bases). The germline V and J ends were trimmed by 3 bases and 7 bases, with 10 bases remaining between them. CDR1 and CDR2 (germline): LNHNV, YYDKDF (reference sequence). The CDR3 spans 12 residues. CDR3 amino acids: CATSSSTGEQYF. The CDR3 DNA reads TGTGCCACCAGCAGTTCAACAGGAGAGCAGTACTTC.

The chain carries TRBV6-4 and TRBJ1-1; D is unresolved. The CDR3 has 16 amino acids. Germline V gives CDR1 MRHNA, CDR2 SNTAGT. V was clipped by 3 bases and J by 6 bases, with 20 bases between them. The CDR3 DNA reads TGTGCCAGCAGTGAAGTGGATGGCTTCAGGATCCCTGAAGCTTTCTTT. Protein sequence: CASSEVDGFRIPEAFF.

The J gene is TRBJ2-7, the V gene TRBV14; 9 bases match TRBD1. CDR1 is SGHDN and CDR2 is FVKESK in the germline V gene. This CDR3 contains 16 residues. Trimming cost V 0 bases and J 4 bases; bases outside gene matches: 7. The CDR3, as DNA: TGTGCCAGCAGCCAAGAAGGGCCGACAGGGGGTTACGAGCAGTACTTC. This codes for CASSQEGPTGGYEQYF.

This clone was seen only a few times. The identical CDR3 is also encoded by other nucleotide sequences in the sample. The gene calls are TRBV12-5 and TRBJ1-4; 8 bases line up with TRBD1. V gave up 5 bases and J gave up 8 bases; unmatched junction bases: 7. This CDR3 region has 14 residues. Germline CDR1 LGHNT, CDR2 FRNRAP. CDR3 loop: CASGLGQGREKLFF. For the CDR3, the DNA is TGTGCTAGTGGTCTAGGACAGGGTCGGGAAAAACTGTTTTTT.

For the CDR3, the DNA is TGTGCCAGCAGCCCCTCGGTTTCGTCGAGCTACAATGAGCAGTTCTTC. Its translation is CASSPSVSSSYNEQFF. J is TRBJ2-1 and V is TRBV11-2; D not certain. CDR1 SGHAT and CDR2 FQNNGV come from the germline V gene. V was pared by 5 bases and J by 3 bases, with 17 bases between. The CDR3 has 16 amino acids.

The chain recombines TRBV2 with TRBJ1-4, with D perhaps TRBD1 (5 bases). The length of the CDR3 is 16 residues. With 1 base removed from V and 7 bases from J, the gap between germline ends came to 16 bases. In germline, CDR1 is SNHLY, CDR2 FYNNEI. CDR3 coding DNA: TGTGCCAGCAGTGAAGATAGGTTCGTAAGGGGTGAAAAACTGTTTTTT. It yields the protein CASSEDRFVRGEKLFF.

CDR3: CASSLFTGDTGELFF. In nucleotides, the CDR3 is TGCGCCAGCAGCTTGTTTACAGGGGACACCGGGGAGCTGTTTTTT. The chain links TRBV5-1 to TRBJ2-2, with 7 bases lining up with TRBD1. CDR3 size: 15 residues. Germline V gives CDR1 SGHRS, CDR2 YFSETQ. Trimming removed 1 base from V and 3 bases from J; junction bases left unmatched: 3.

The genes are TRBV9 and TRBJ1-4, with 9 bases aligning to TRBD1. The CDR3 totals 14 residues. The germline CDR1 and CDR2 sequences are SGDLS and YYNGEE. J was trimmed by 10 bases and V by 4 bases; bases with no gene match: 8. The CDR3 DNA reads TGTGCCAGCAGCCCCCGGACAGGGGTTGGAAAACTGTTTTTT. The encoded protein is CASSPRTGVGKLFF.

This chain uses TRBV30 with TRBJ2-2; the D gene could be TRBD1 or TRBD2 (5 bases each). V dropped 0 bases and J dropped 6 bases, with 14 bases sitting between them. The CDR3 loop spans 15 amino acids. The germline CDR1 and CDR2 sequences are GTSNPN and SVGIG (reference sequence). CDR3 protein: CAWSVGTFPPGELFF. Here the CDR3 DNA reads TGTGCCTGGAGTGTAGGGACCTTCCCGCCCGGGGAGCTGTTTTTT.

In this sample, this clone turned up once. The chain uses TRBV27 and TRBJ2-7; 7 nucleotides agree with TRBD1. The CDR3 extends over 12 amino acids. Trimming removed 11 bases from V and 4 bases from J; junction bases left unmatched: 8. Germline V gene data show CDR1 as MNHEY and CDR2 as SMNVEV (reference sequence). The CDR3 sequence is CASRTGVYEQYF. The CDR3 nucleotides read TGTGCCTCTAGAACAGGGGTTTACGAGCAGTACTTC.

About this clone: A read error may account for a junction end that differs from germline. The CDR3 coding sequence is TGTGCCAGCAGCATAGACAGAGCCGGGGCCAACGTCCTGACTTTC. As protein: CASSIDRAGANVLTF. The chain combines TRBV11-2 with TRBJ2-6; weak D call: TRBD1 (5 bases). CDR1 is SGHAT, CDR2 FQNNGV, per germline. The length of the CDR3 is 15 residues.

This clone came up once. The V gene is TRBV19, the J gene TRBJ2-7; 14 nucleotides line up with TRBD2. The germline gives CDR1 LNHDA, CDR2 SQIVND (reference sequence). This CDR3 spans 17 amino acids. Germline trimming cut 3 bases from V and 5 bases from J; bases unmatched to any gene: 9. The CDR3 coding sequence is TGTGCCAGTAGTATTACGTTCGGGGGACTAGCGGGAGACGAGCAGTACTTC. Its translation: CASSITFGGLAGDEQYF.

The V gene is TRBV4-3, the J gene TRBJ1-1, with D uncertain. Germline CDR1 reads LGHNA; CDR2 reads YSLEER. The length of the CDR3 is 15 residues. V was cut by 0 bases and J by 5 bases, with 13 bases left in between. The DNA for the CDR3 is TGCGCCAGCAGCCAAGATTCGGGTCTAGGAACTGAAGCTTTCTTT. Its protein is CASSQDSGLGTEAFF.

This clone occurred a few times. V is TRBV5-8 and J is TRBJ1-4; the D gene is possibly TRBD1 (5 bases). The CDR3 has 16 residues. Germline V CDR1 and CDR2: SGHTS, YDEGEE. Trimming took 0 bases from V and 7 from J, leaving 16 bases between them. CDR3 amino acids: CASSLVEGNRGEKLFF. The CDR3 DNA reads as TGTGCCAGCAGCTTGGTTGAGGGGAACCGGGGTGAAAAACTGTTTTTT.

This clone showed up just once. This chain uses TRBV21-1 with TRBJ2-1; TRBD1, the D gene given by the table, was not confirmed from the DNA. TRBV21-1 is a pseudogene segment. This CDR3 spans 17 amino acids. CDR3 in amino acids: CASSLPSGQGSYNEQFF. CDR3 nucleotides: TGTGCCAGCAGCCTACCCTCGGGACAGGGTTCCTACAATGAGCAGTTCTTC.

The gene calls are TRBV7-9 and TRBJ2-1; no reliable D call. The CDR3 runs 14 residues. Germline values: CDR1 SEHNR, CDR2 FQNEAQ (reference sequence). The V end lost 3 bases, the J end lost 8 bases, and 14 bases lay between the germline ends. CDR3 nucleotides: TGTGCCAGCAGCTTCCCCGGCCCGTTGGATGAGCAGTTCTTC. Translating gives CASSFPGPLDEQFF.

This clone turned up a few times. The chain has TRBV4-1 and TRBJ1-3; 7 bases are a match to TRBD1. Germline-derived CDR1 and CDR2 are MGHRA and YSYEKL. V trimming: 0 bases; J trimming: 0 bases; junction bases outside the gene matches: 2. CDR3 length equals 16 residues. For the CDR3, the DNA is TGCGCCAGCAGCCAAGATCAGGGGGGCTCTGGAAACACCATATATTTT. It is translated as CASSQDQGGSGNTIYF.

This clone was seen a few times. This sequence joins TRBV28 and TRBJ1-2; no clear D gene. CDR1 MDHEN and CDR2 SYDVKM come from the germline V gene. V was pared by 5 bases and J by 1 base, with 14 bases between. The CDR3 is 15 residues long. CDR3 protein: CASSPRPGNNYGYTF. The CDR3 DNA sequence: TGTGCCAGCAGTCCTCGTCCCGGGAATAACTATGGCTACACCTTC.

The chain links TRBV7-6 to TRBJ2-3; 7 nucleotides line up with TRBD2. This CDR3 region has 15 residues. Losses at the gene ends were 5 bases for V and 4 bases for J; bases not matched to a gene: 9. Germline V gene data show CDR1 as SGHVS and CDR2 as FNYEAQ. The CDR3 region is CASSRTRSTSDTQYF. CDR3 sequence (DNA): TGTGCCAGCAGCCGGACTAGAAGCACTTCAGATACGCAGTATTTT.

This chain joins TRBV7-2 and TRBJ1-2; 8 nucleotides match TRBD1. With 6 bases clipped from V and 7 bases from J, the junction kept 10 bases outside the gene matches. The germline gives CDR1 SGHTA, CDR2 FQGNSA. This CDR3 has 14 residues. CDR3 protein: CASSHGQGYFGYTF. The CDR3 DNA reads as TGTGCCAGCAGTCACGGACAGGGTTATTTTGGCTACACCTTC.

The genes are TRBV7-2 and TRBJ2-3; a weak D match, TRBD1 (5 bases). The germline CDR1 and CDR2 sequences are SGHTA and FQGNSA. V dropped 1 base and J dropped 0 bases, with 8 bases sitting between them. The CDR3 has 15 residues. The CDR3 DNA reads TGTGCCAGCAGCTTAGGGACACCTAGCACAGATACGCAGTATTTT. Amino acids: CASSLGTPSTDTQYF.

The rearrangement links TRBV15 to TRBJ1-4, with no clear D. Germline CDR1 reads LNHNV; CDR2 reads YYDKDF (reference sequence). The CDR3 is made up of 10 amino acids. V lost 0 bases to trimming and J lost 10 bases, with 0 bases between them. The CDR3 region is CATSREKLFF. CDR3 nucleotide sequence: TGTGCCACCAGCAGAGAAAAACTGTTTTTT.

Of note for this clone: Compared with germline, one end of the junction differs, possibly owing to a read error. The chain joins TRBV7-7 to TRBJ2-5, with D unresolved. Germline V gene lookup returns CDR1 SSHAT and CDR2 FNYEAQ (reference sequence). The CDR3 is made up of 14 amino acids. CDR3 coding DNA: TGTGCTAGCAGCTTAGCTTGGGCCCAAGAGACCCAGTACTTC. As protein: CASSLAWAQETQYF.

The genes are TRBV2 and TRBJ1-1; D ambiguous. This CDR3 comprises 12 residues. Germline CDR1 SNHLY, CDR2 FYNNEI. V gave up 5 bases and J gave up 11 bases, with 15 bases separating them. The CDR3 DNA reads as TGTGCCAGCAGTACCCCCCTTTCGGGGGCTTTCTTT. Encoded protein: CASSTPLSGAFF.

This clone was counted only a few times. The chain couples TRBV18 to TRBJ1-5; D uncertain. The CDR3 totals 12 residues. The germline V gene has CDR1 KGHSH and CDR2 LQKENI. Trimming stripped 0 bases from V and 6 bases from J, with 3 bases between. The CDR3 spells CASSPPGQPQHF. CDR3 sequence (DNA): TGTGCCAGCTCACCACCAGGTCAGCCCCAGCATTTT.

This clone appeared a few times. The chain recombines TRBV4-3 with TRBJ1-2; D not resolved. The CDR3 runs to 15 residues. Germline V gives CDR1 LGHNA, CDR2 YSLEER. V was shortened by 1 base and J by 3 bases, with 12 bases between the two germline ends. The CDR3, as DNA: TGCGCCAGCAGCCAAGGATTCCAGAACTACTATGGCTACACCTTC. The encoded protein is CASSQGFQNYYGYTF.

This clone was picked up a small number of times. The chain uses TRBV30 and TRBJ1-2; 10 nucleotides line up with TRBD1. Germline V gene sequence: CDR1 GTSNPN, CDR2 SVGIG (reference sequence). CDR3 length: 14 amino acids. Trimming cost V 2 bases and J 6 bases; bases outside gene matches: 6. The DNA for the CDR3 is TGTGCCTGGAGTTTCGCCGGGACAGGGGATGGCTACACCTTC. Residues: CAWSFAGTGDGYTF.

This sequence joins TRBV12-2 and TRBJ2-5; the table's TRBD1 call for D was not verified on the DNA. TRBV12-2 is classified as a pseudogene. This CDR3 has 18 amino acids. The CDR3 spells CASRLVRGDRECGETQYF. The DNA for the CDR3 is TGTGCAAGTCGCTTAGTACGAGGGGACAGGGAATGCGGAGAGACCCAGTACTTC.

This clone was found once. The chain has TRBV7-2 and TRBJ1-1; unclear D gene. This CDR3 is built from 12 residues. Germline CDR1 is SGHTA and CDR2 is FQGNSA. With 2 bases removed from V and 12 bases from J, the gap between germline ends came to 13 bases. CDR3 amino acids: CASSLSSQVSFF. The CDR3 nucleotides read TGTGCCAGCAGCTTATCCAGCCAGGTTTCTTTCTTT.

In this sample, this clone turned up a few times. CDR3 bases: TGTGCCTGGGTACAGGGGACCTATGGCTACACCTTC. Amino acid sequence: CAWVQGTYGYTF. The chain is built from TRBV30 and TRBJ1-2, with TRBD1 identical over 7 bases. Germline V CDR1 and CDR2: GTSNPN, SVGIG (reference sequence). Trimming cost V 5 bases and J 4 bases; bases outside gene matches: 4. CDR3 size: 12 residues.

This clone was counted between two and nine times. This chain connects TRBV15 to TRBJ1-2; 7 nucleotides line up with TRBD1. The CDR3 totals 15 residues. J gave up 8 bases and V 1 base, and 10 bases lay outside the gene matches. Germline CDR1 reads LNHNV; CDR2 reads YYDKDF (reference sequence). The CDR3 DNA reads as TGTGCCACCAGCAGAGGGGTACAGGGGACGGAAGGCTACACCTTC. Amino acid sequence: CATSRGVQGTEGYTF.